What follows is one TCR beta chain and its context. Its recognized antigen is unknown. No base quality information exists; no much larger clone differs at one position. CDR1 and CDR2, per the germline V gene, are SGHVS and FQNEAQ. Clipping removes 5 bases from V and 1 base from J, with 4 as the unmatched junction base count. Taken from cysteine to phenylalanine, the CDR3 has 14 residues. The read is trimmed to its CDR3 DNA, 42 bases read in frame from base 1. At one collaborating source in Seattle, patients were enrolled during active infection and were followed longitudinally through the course of disease. The collaborating institutions used their own protocols to collect whole blood in K2EDTA tubes. For TCRbeta analysis, collaborators shipped samples as frozen whole blood, isolated PBMCs, or DNA extracted from either of those sample types. TCRbeta CDR3 regions were amplified from genomic DNA by means of the immunoSEQ Assay, a bias-controlled multiplex PCR. In the authors' own workflow: The number of nucleated cells in each sample was estimated from the amplification of reference gene primers within the assay. To quantify the absolute abundance of each unique TCRbeta CDR3 rearrangement, sequence reads were collapsed and filtered. For each sample, productive Simpson clonality was calculated by taking the square root of Simpson's diversity index across productive rearrangements. The immuneACCESS repertoire file appears here via TCRdb, limited to in-frame rearrangements. These files lack a portion of the clones; in checked studies, under half of the deficit traces to unresolved V genes, and the cause of the others is not known. V and J calls and clone size follow that table, whereas D and trimming were derived from the DNA. Counted in this sample were about 480,000 clones; roughly 89% of them appeared once. The ten biggest clones cover 0.7% to 1% of the sample.

This record belongs to a study of blood T cell repertoires in COVID-19 (dated by TCRdb to 2018 to 2021). Concerning the study at large: The collaborator samples originated in the United States, Italy and Spain and spanned the acute and convalescent phases of COVID-19. The samples were drawn from the first 160 participants of the ongoing ImmuneRACE study and from 1,254 subjects provided by 6 global collaborators. The prospective study material was composed of cDNA or gDNA derived from T cells, B-cell-depleted T cells, or PBMCs. The dataset comprised deeply sampled blood TCRbeta repertoires from subjects exposed to, actively infected with, or recovered from COVID-19. HLA class I and class II types, where available, came from metadata supplied by the sample provider rather than from assay-based typing. The repertoires were made available in a free public database intended to serve as a resource for research on the immune response to SARS-CoV-2. Sample metadata almost always included a de-identified subject ID, COVID-19 status, age in years and sex.

Paper-wide results and their limitations: The quantity of clinical and demographic metadata differed by source and by participant and was supplied without curation.

This clonotype was obtained from a man younger than 35 with COVID-19, enrolled during active disease. The sample comprised peripheral blood. The receptor chain draws on TRBV7-8 and TRBJ1-1; TRBD1 agrees with 7 junctional bases. CDR3 loop: CASSPWTGNTEAFF. DNA sequence: TGTGCCAGCAGCCCATGGACAGGGAACACTGAAGCTTTCTTT.